Below, one TCR beta chain is given with its context. Its antigen remains unidentified. The input lacks base qualities; no much larger clone sits a single base away. The treatment or condition label for this specimen denotes: approximately 18 received Ad26.COV2.S at low or high dose, single or two shots; roughly five received placebo; per-sample allocation not given. Repertoires of vaccine and placebo recipients were sequenced from samples taken on day 63 after the first injection. Between 29 July and 7 August 2020, Cohort 1b enrolled around 25 adults aged 18-55 years at one site in Boston, USA. Ad26.COV2.S consisted of a replication-incompetent adenovirus type 26 vector by which a prefusion-stabilized SARS-CoV-2 spike protein from the original Wuhan strain was expressed. The germline V gene (reference sequence) supplies CDR1 GTSNPN and CDR2 SVGIG. V gives up 4 bases and J gives up 4 bases, and the segment between their germline ends measures 13 bases. The CDR3 covers 13 residues, taking in both the cysteine and the phenylalanine. This entry keeps only the CDR3 DNA: 39 bases, framed from base 1.

This sample is drawn from a study of Ad26.COV2.S vaccination and SARS-CoV-2 variants (dated by TCRdb to the early 2020s). About the study as a whole: Vaccine-arm donors came from COV1001, a multicentre, randomized, double-blind, placebo-controlled phase I-IIa trial of Ad26.COV2.S in healthy adults. Blinding of investigators to trial group allocation was maintained during experiments and outcome assessment. Ad26.COV2.S was administered intramuscularly at 5 x 10^10 or 1 x 10^11 viral particles, either as a single shot or as two shots given 56 days apart. Trial participants were randomized into five groups of five, in which low-dose or high-dose Ad26.COV2.S was given once or twice, or placebo was given on both occasions. The TCR-sequenced set comprised approximately 32 samples: some 19 Ad26.COV2.S vaccine recipients, 5 placebo recipients and 8 SARS-CoV-2 convalescent individuals. The specificity and breadth of SARS-CoV-2-reactive T cell receptors after Ad26.COV2.S vaccination were assessed by TCRbeta repertoire sequencing.

The immunoSEQ Assay was the method used to sequence TCRbeta CDR3 regions. After extraction, genomic DNA underwent amplification by bias-controlled multiplex PCR, followed by high-throughput sequencing. From the authors' description of their analysis: To quantify the absolute abundance of every unique TCRbeta CDR3 region, sequences were collapsed and filtered. T cell fraction was estimated by normalization of TCRbeta template counts to usable DNA, with usable DNA being measured through amplification of reference genes present in all nucleated cells. Repertoire TCRs were annotated as SARS-CoV-2-specific by exact matching of V gene, CDR3 amino acid sequence and J gene to a known reactive TCR set. The reference SARS-CoV-2 TCR set came from MIRA and was filtered for enrichment in COVID-19-positive ImmuneCODE repertoires, removing public or cross-reactive TCRs. Drawing on the MIRA antigens, annotated TCRs were analysed further at the level of specific ORF or position within ORF. Depth was the summed frequency of annotated unique rearrangements, while breadth was defined as annotated unique rearrangements over total unique productive rearrangements. Two-sided Wilcoxon rank-sum tests were used to compare TCR breadth between groups. In TCRdb, the immuneACCESS table is reduced to in-frame sequences with V and J assigned. These tables do not hold every clone; where another copy was compared, an unresolved V gene accounts for under half, and the others remain unexplained. The DNA was the basis for D and trimming; V, J and clone size are from that table. Present in this sample are some 480,000 clones, roughly 87% of which were seen just once. The ten most abundant clones make up 10% to 15% of the sample.

Study-wide findings and limitations: After vaccination, substantial breadth of spike-specific CD8+ and CD4+ T cell responses was reported. Vaccine and placebo recipients had comparable non-spike TCR breadth, which fits with the vaccine containing only spike. The study was not powered for comparison of responses between vaccine doses or regimens. The authors noted that the TCR breadth and depth analyses may have underestimated total T cell responses. Spike-specific TCR breadth was higher in Ad26.COV2.S recipients than in placebo recipients (P = 0.0014).

The TCR originated in a person aged 18-60 years who received the Ad26.COV2.S COVID-19 vaccine or a placebo. Source: peripheral blood, taken in a trial of Ad26.COV2.S vaccine versus placebo. The V gene is TRBV30 and the J gene is TRBJ1-2; the D gene remains uncertain. The CDR3 reads as follows: CAWTRDRGYGYTF. The DNA is as follows: TGTGCCTGGACCCGAGACCGGGGCTATGGCTACACCTTC.